Given below is one TCR beta chain in context. Using its own MiXCR run on the RACE reads, TCRdb lists one record per CDR3 protein. The table lists 100,000 or so distinct CDR3 sequences, approximately 11% of them singletons. Time point defined: patch test 1, 2 weeks after DPC sensitization. Treatment: therapeutic diphenylcyclopropenone sensitization with weekly scalp DPC. This sample stems from a study of human T cells and chemical hapten exposure. V was pared by 0 bases and J by 7 bases, with 17 bases of the junction left unmatched. This CDR3 is 19 amino acids long. Sequencing was performed on whole blood, taken in connection with sensitization to the hapten diphenylcyclopropenone (DPC). The sequence was collected from a woman in her thirties or forties with alopecia areata. Some clones in this sample may be carry-over from other donors' samples. This chain links TRBV12-3 or TRBV12-4 with TRBJ2-2, with 7 bases that match TRBD1. The CDR3 protein is CASSLAVFGRGRFVGELFF. The CDR3 DNA sequence: TGTGCCAGCAGTTTAGCCGTTTTTGGAAGGGGGCGCTTCGTCGGGGAGCTGTTTTTT.